The 23 T cell receptor beta chains below were found in one sample sequenced in a study of T cell clusters in autoimmune cytopenias. TRB rearrangements were amplified by touch-down multiplex PCR with mixed TRB-A/B primers. No DNA is given; TCRdb re-called the multiplex PCR reads and lists each CDR3 protein once. The table counts about 8,400 distinct CDR3 sequences; over 20% lies in the top ten. Each sample's input was around 250 ng genomic DNA, 38,000 or so genome equivalents. Sequenced: peripheral blood. These receptors were taken from a human donor with an autoimmune cytopenia or autoimmune hepatitis (not recorded which).

The chain is built from TRBV18 and TRBJ1-2. Germline loops: CDR1 KGHSH, CDR2 LQKENI. This CDR3 is built from 13 residues. CDR3 sequence reads: CASSPGDREGYTF.

Frequency places this clonotype as medium-sized (0.01 to 0.1%). The CDR3 here is CASSWDRGNEQFF. The chain couples TRBV7-9 to TRBJ2-1; TCRdb calls TRBD1, which cannot be checked without DNA. The CDR3 has 13 residues. Germline loops: CDR1 SEHNR, CDR2 FQNEAQ (reference sequence).

The chain has TRBV7-3 and TRBJ1-3; TCRdb calls TRBD1, which cannot be checked without DNA. CDR3 length: 15 residues. Germline values: CDR1 SGHTA, CDR2 FQGTGA. The CDR3 protein is CASSLNQGAGNTIYF. The full variable domain, its missing parts supplied by reference TRBV7-3 and TRBJ1-3, is GAGVSQTPSNKVTEKGKYVELRCDPISGHTALYWYRQSLGQGPEFLIYFQGTGAADDSGLPNDRFFAVRPEGSVSTLKIQRTERGDSAVYLCASSLNQGAGNTIYFGEGSWLTVV.

The chain links TRBV19 to TRBJ2-2; absent DNA, TCRdb's TRBD2 call cannot be checked. Germline V CDR1 and CDR2: LNHDA, SQIVND (reference sequence). CDR3 length equals 15 residues. CDR3 loop: CATQEGGVNTGELFF.

V is TRBV25-1 and J is TRBJ1-2. The germline V gene has CDR1 MGHDK and CDR2 SYGVNS. CDR3 length equals 15 residues. The CDR3 loop reads CASSETARRGGGYTF.

The rearrangement uses TRBV7-9 and TRBJ2-1; TCRdb designates TRBD1, a call that cannot be tested without DNA. This CDR3 comprises 17 residues. Germline CDR1 is SEHNR and CDR2 is FQNEAQ (reference sequence). CDR3 amino acids: CASSPPGADQTYNEQFF.

V is TRBV10-1 and J is TRBJ2-1; TCRdb proposes TRBD1, but this gene call is untestable without DNA. Germline V gene lookup returns CDR1 WNHNN and CDR2 SYGVQD (reference sequence). There are 14 residues in the CDR3. CDR3: CASRGTGGYNEQFF.

The rearrangement uses TRBV6-1 and TRBJ2-7; TCRdb's D call of TRBD2 is untestable without DNA. The germline gives CDR1 MNHNS, CDR2 SASEGT. The length of the CDR3 is 13 residues. The CDR3 is CASRRDYLYEQYF.

Measured by frequency, this clonotype is medium-sized. The chain employs TRBV7-2 and TRBJ1-5. CDR3 length: 15 amino acids. CDR1 and CDR2 from the germline V gene are SGHTA and FQGNSA. CDR3 sequence: CASSLGRSSNQPQHF. Together with reference TRBV7-2 and TRBJ1-5, the CDR3 gives the full variable domain: GAGVSQSPSNKVTEKGKDVELRCDPISGHTALYWYRQSLGQGLEFLIYFQGNSAPDKSGLPSDRFSAERTGGSVSTLTIQRTQQEDSAVYLCASSLGRSSNQPQHFGDGTRLSIL.

This rearrangement joins TRBV5-4 to TRBJ1-1; TCRdb gives TRBD1 as the D gene, but with no DNA this cannot be confirmed. CDR3 size: 17 residues. Germline CDR1 and CDR2: SGHNT and YYREEE (reference sequence). The CDR3 is CASSPPGTGISNTEAFF.

This chain joins TRBV7-9 and TRBJ2-1; TCRdb's D call of TRBD2 is untestable without DNA. This CDR3 region has 18 residues. Looked up from germline, CDR1 is SEHNR and CDR2 is FQNEAQ (reference sequence). CDR3 amino acids: CASSLPRRGGSSYNEQFF.

CDR3 residues: CASSLRGGANVLTF. The J gene is TRBJ2-6, the V gene TRBV12-3 or TRBV12-4; without DNA, the TCRdb call of TRBD1 cannot be checked. The CDR3 spans 14 residues.

Judged by frequency, this clonotype is medium-sized. The chain couples TRBV29-1 to TRBJ2-1; TCRdb gives TRBD1 as the D gene, but with no DNA this cannot be confirmed. Per germline, CDR1 SQVTM and CDR2 ANQGSEA. The CDR3 is 14 residues long. CDR3: CSVTRGSSYNEQFF.

The CDR3 loop is CATSRDGQGAGGNEKLFF. V gene TRBV15 combines with J gene TRBJ1-4; with no DNA, the TCRdb D assignment of TRBD1 cannot be verified. Germline V gene data show CDR1 as LNHNV and CDR2 as YYDKDF (reference sequence). This CDR3 spans 18 amino acids.

This chain joins TRBV20-1 and TRBJ2-1; the TCRdb D gene call, TRBD2, has no DNA to confirm it. The CDR3 extends over 18 amino acids. The germline gives CDR1 DFQATT, CDR2 SNEGSKA (reference sequence). The CDR3: CSAPGLGPRARLYSEQFF.

This clonotype is classed as medium-sized (0.01 to 0.1%) by frequency. This rearrangement joins TRBV6-5 to TRBJ1-2; the TRBD1 assignment by TCRdb is unverifiable without DNA. Germline values: CDR1 MNHEY, CDR2 SVGAGI. This CDR3 comprises 14 residues. CDR3 in amino acids: CASRRQGGHYGYTF.

The chain combines TRBV11-2 with TRBJ2-2; no DNA is available, so the TRBD1 call from TCRdb remains unchecked. Germline loops: CDR1 SGHAT, CDR2 FQNNGV. The CDR3 has 15 amino acids. The CDR3 reads CASTQVGGATGELFF. Full variable domain (remainder filled in from reference TRBV11-2 and TRBJ2-2): EAGVAQSPRYKIIEKRQSVAFWCNPISGHATLYWYQQILGQGPKLLIQFQNNGVVDDSQLPKDRFSAERLKGVDSTLKIQPAKLEDSAVYLCASTQVGGATGELFFGEGSRLTVL.

The V call is TRBV5-1, the J call TRBJ1-2; without DNA, the TCRdb call of TRBD1 cannot be checked. The length of the CDR3 is 14 residues. CDR1 is SGHRS, CDR2 YFSETQ, per germline. The CDR3: CASSSGQGNYGYTF.

Frequency places this clonotype as medium-sized. V gene TRBV7-3 combines with J gene TRBJ2-5; TCRdb picks TRBD2, but there is no DNA to check that call. Germline CDR1 and CDR2: SGHTA and FQGTGA. This CDR3 is built from 15 residues. CDR3 protein: CASSFSGASQETQYF.

This clonotype shows up as medium-sized by frequency. The chain links TRBV29-1 to TRBJ1-1; TCRdb reports TRBD1, a call that lacks DNA to check it against. The length of the CDR3 is 11 residues. Germline V gene lookup returns CDR1 SQVTM and CDR2 ANQGSEA. Here the CDR3 reads CSVTRGSEAFF.

The chain joins TRBV6-1 to TRBJ1-2. The CDR3 is 15 amino acids. Germline-derived CDR1 and CDR2 are MNHNS and SASEGT. The chain's CDR3 is CASRENRSGGLRYTF.

This clonotype is classed as medium-sized by frequency. This chain's CDR3 is CASSGQGLANYGYTF. V and J are TRBV6-6 and TRBJ1-2; the D call from TCRdb, TRBD1, cannot be confirmed without DNA. The CDR3 runs 15 residues. CDR1 is MNHNY, CDR2 SVGAGI, per germline (reference sequence).

V and J are TRBV19 and TRBJ1-2; TCRdb picks TRBD1, but there is no DNA to check that call. CDR3 length equals 14 residues. CDR1 is LNHDA and CDR2 is SQIVND in the germline V gene (reference sequence). CDR3 loop: CASSPDRANYGYTF.